This entry concerns a single T cell receptor (beta chain). The antigen remains undetermined. The data were taken from a study of a mutant IDH1 vaccine in newly diagnosed glioma. Study at large: The study started vaccination 4-6 weeks after radiotherapy alone, or with temozolomide cycles. Patients had received radiotherapy, temozolomide, or both previously, most receiving both.

The time point was: week 5, during vaccination. A 20-mer mutant IDH1 peptide at 300 ug was injected subcutaneously with topical imiquimod. The CDR3 length is 17 residues. CDR1 is GTSNPN and CDR2 is SVGIG in the germline V gene (reference sequence). Trimming removed 0 bases from V and 1 base from J, with 18 bases in between. The protocol was immunoSEQ multiplex PCR, while the TCRdb copy is restricted to in-frame clones and leaves out a portion. The repertoire holds about 26,000 clones, with approximately 79% as singletons. Sequencing used PBMCs, obtained from a glioma patient whose treatment included an IDH1 peptide vaccine. The origin of this receptor is a man in his forties with glioma. Some clones in this sample may be carry-over from other donors' samples. J is TRBJ1-2 and V is TRBV30; no clear D gene. The CDR3 bases are TGTGCCTGGAGTGTACCCCAGCGAAATATCCTTAACTATGGCTACACCTTC. Protein: CAWSVPQRNILNYGYTF.